This T cell receptor beta chain derives from a study of blood T cells in healthy people across ages. General observations from the study: Researchers deemed the diversity estimates from one million T cells underestimates. A conclusive naive versus antigen-experienced comparison was prevented by the unsorted PBMCs.

Then a second PCR, running about 6 to 12 cycles, was carried out with a sample-barcoded 5' primer and a J-beta primer mix. TCRdb ran MiXCR on the 5' RACE reads and lists one entry per CDR3 protein. Among about 940,000 distinct CDR3 sequences, around 48% were seen once, and the ten largest hold 13%. This CDR3 contains 17 residues. Germline V gene data show CDR1 as MNHNS and CDR2 as SASEGT. The count of this clonotype is one. Antigen: not known. It may be a read error: a sequence one base away is much more abundant. The V call is TRBV6-1, the J call TRBJ2-1; the match to TRBD2 covers 7 bases. Input material: blood. The source of this sequence is a man aged 25 to 40 in good health. CDR3 sequence: CACSEFSRLADYNEQFF. The CDR3 coding sequence is TGTGCCTGCAGTGAATTCAGTAGGCTAGCGGATTACAATGAGCAGTTCTTC.